This TCR beta chain derives from a study of blood T cell repertoires in COVID-19. As for the study in general: The United States, Italy and Spain provided the acute and convalescent COVID-19 samples. The analysed material was cDNA or gDNA that came from T cells, B-cell-depleted T cells, or PBMCs.

Original processing notes: By means of reference gene primer amplification, nucleated cell counts were estimated. Repertoires were generated with immunoSEQ multiplex PCR, while TCRdb's copy carries only in-frame clones and drops some. D and trimming were read from the DNA, whereas the V and J calls and clone size are those reported in that table. The table shows 200,000 to 300,000 clones, with approximately 82% occurring only once. CDR1 SGHRS and CDR2 YFSETQ come from the germline V gene. After removal of 0 bases from V and 11 bases from J, the junction contained 13 bases not matched to a gene. CDR3 size: 15 residues.

The chain couples TRBV5-1 to TRBJ1-1, with 7 bases that match TRBD1. Sequencing was done on a sample of peripheral blood. The TCR comes from a man aged 35-49 years who had recovered from COVID-19. The CDR3 DNA sequence: TGCGCCAGCAGCTTGGAAATCGGACAGGCCCGGGAGGCTTTCTTT. Translating gives CASSLEIGQAREAFF.